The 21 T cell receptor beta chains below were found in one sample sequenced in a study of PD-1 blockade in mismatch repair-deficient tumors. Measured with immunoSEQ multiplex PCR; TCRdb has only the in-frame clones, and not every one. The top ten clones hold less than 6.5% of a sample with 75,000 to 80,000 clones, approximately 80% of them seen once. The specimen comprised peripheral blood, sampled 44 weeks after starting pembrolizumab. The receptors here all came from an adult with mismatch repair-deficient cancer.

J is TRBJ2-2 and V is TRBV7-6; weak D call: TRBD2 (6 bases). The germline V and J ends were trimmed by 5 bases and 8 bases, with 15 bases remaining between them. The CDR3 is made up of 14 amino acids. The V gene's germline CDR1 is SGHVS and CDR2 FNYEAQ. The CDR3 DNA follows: TGTGCCAGCAGCCTCTCGGGAGCTGCTGGGGAGCTGTTTTTT. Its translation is CASSLSGAAGELFF.

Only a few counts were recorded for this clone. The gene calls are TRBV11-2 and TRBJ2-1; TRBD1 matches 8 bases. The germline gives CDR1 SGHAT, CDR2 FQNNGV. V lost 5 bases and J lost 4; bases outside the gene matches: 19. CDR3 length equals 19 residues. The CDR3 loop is CASSTGTGYPSAAYNEQFF. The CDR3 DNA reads TGTGCCAGCAGCACCGGGACAGGTTACCCGTCCGCCGCATACAATGAGCAGTTCTTC.

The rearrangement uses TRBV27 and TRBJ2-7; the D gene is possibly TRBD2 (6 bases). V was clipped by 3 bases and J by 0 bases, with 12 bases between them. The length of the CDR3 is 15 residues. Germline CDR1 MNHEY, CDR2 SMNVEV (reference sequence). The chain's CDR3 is CASSLSGTVSYEQYF. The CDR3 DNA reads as TGTGCCAGCAGTTTGTCAGGGACTGTCTCCTACGAGCAGTACTTC.

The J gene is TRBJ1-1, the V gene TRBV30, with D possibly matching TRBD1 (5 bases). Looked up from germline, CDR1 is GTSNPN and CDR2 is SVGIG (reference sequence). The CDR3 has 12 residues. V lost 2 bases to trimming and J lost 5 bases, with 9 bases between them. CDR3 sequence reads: CAWSTGETEAFF. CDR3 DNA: TGTGCCTGGAGTACGGGGGAGACTGAAGCTTTCTTT.

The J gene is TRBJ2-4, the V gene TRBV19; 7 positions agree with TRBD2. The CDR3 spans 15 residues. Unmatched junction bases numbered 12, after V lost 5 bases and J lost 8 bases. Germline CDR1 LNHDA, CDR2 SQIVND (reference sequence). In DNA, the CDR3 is TGTGCCAGTAGTCTACCCGTTGGGGGGGGAGACATTCAGTACTTC. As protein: CASSLPVGGGDIQYF. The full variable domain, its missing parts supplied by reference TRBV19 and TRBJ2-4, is DGGITQSPKYLFRKEGQNVTLSCEQNLNHDAMYWYRQDPGQGLRLIYYSQIVNDFQKGDIAEGYSVSREKKESFPLTVTSAQKNPTAFYLCASSLPVGGGDIQYFGAGTRLSVL.

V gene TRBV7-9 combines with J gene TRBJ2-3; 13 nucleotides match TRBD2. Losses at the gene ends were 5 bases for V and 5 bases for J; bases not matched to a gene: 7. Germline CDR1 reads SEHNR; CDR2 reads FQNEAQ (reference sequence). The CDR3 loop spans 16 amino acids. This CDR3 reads CASSPTSGRAEDTQYF. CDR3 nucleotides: TGTGCCAGCAGCCCCACTAGCGGGAGGGCGGAAGATACGCAGTATTTT. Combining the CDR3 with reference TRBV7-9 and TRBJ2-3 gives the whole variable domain DTGVSQNPRHKITKRGQNVTFRCDPISEHNRLYWYRQTLGQGPEFLTYFQNEAQLEKSRLLSDRFSAERPKGSFSTLEIQRTEQGDSAMYLCASSPTSGRAEDTQYFGPGTRLTVL.

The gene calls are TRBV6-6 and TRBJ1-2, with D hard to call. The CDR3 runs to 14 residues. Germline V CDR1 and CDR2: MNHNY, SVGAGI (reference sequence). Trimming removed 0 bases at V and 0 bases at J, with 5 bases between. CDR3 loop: CASSYSPTNYGYTF. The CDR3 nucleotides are TGTGCCAGCAGTTACTCGCCAACTAACTATGGCTACACCTTC.

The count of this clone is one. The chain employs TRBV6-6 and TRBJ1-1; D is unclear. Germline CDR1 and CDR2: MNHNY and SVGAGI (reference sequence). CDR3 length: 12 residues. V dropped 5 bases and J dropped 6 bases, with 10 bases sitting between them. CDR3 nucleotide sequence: TGTGCCAGCAGTGCAAGGTTGGCTGAAGCTTTCTTT. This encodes CASSARLAEAFF.

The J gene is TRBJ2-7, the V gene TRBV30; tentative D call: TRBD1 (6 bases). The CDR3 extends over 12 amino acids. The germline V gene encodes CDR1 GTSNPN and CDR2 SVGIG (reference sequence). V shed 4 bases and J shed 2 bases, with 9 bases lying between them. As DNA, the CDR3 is TGTGCCTGGAAACAGGGCGCCTACGAGCAGTACTTC. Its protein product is CAWKQGAYEQYF.

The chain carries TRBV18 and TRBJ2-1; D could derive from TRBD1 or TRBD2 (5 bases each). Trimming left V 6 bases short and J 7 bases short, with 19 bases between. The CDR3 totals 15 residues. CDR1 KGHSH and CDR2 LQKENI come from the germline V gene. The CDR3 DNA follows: TGTGCCAGCTCTCTTATACGGGGCGCGGGTAATGAGCAGTTCTTC. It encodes CASSLIRGAGNEQFF.

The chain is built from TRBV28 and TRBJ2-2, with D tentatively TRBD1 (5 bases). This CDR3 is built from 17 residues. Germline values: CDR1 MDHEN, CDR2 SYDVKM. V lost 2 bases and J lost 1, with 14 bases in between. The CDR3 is CASSLGRVILNTGELFF. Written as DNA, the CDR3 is TGTGCCAGCAGTTTAGGCAGGGTGATATTGAACACCGGGGAGCTGTTTTTT.

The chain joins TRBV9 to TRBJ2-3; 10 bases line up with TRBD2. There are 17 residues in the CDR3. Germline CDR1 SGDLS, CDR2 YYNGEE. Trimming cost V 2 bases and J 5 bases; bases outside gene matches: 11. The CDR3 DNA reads TGTGCCAGCAGCGTCGGAGGGGCTAGCGGGAGAAGAGATACGCAGTATTTT. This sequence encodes CASSVGGASGRRDTQYF.

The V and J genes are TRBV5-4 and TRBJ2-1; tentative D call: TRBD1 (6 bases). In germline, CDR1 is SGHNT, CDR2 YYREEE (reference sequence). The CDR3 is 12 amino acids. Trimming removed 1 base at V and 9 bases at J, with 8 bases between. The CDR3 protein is CASSLLGGEQFF. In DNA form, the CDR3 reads TGTGCCAGCAGCTTGTTAGGGGGTGAGCAGTTCTTC.

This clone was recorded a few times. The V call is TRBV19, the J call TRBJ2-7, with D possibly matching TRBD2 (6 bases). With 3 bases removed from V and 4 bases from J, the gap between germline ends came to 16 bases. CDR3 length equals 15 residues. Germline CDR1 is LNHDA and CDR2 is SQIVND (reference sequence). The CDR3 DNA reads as TGTGCCAGTAGTATTCCCCGGGGAGGAGGATACGAGCAGTACTTC. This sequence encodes CASSIPRGGGYEQYF.

The CDR3 DNA sequence: TGTGCCAGCAGCTCCGGACTAGCGGGAGTTGCTGAGCAGTTCTTC. It translates to CASSSGLAGVAEQFF. This chain uses TRBV11-2 with TRBJ2-1, with TRBD2 identical over 13 bases. Germline lookup yields CDR1 SGHAT and CDR2 FQNNGV. This CDR3 has 15 residues. The V gene end was trimmed by 4 bases and the J gene end by 9 bases; junction bases not matched to a gene: 6.

The CDR3 DNA follows: TGTGCCAGCTCACCAAATCTCCAAGAGACCCAGTACTTC. Encoded protein: CASSPNLQETQYF. The chain links TRBV18 to TRBJ2-5; D gene unclear. This CDR3 region has 13 residues. CDR1 and CDR2 from the germline V gene are KGHSH and LQKENI. The V end lost 2 bases, the J end lost 1 base, and 5 bases lay between the germline ends.

The CDR3 nucleotides read TGTGCCAGTAGTATACCAGGTTACAATGAGCAGTTCTTC. Translating it yields CASSIPGYNEQFF. This rearrangement joins TRBV19 to TRBJ2-1; D unclear. Trimming shortened V by 2 bases and J by 4 bases, and 6 bases separated the two germline ends. The germline CDR1 and CDR2 sequences are LNHDA and SQIVND (reference sequence). This CDR3 is 13 amino acids long.

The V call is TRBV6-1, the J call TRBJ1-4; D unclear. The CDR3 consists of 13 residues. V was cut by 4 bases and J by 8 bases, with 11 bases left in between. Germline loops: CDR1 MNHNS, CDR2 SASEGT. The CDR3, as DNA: TGTGCCAGCAGTGTGGACCGGAGGGAAAAACTGTTTTTT. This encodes CASSVDRREKLFF.

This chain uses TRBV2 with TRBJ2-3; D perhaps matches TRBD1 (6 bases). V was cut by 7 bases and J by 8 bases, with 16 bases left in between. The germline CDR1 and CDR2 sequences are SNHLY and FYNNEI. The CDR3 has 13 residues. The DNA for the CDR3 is TGTGCCAGCACCCCAAGACAGGACCTTACGCAGTATTTT. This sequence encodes CASTPRQDLTQYF.

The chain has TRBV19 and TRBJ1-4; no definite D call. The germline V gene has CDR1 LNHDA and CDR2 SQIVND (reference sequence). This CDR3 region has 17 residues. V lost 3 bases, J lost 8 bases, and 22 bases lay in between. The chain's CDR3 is CASSMISGGELGEKLFF. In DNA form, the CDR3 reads TGTGCCAGTAGTATGATCAGCGGTGGAGAATTGGGCGAAAAACTGTTTTTT.

The DNA for the CDR3 is TGCAGCGTTGTGACAGGGTTATATGGCTACACCTTC. This translates into CSVVTGLYGYTF. This rearrangement joins TRBV29-1 to TRBJ1-2; 7 bases fit TRBD1. Per the germline V gene, CDR1 is SQVTM and CDR2 is ANQGSEA. The CDR3 sequence is 12 residues long. After removal of 4 bases from V and 5 bases from J, the junction contained 4 bases not matched to a gene. The full variable domain, with the rest looked up from reference TRBV29-1 and TRBJ1-2, is SAVISQKPSRDICQRGTSLTIQCQVDSQVTMMFWYRQQPGQSLTLIATANQGSEATYESGFVIDKFPISRPNLTFSTLTVSNMSPEDSSIYLCSVVTGLYGYTFGSGTRLTVV.